This T cell receptor (beta chain) was identified in a study of OX40 agonist ivuxolimab in advanced cancers. Across the study: The patients got ivuxolimab, which is an agonistic anti-OX40 (CD134) antibody.

Trimming removed 7 bases from V and 7 bases from J; junction bases left unmatched: 13. The CDR3 is made up of 14 amino acids. Per the germline V gene, CDR1 is SQVTM and CDR2 is ANQGSEA. Some clones are missing from TCRdb's copy, which holds only in-frame ones; the method was immunoSEQ multiplex PCR. The table records over 35,000 clones, approximately 88% of them present only once. This receptor was obtained from an adult with an advanced solid tumor such as melanoma, head and neck, liver or kidney cancer. The sequences come from CD4+ or CD8+ T cells sorted from blood, collected in a trial of the OX40 agonist ivuxolimab. The V gene is TRBV29-1, the J gene TRBJ2-1, with TRBD1 matching over 7 bases. The DNA for the CDR3 is TGCAGCGCTCAATCTGGGACAGCCCTTAATGAGCAGTTCTTC. Its translation is CSAQSGTALNEQFF.